A few counts support the clone carrying this T cell receptor beta chain. The data stem from a study of neurological immune-mediated disorders. Study overall: For the 34 multiple sclerosis patients, the disease was relapsing-remitting in about 31 and secondary progressive in 3.

Synthesis of cDNA was performed by 5'RACE using 10-nucleotide random UMIs. TCRdb reanalysed the 5' RACE reads using MiXCR and keeps one entry per CDR3 protein. Among about 74,000 distinct CDR3 sequences, 5.2% were seen once, and the ten largest hold around 6.8%. The specimen sequenced was PBMCs. This receptor was taken from a man aged 18 to 30 with multiple sclerosis.

The CDR3 nucleotides are TGTGCCAGCAGTATCCGGGGTAGAGGGTACAATGAGCAGTTCTTC. This sequence encodes CASSIRGRGYNEQFF. The rearrangement uses TRBV12-3 or TRBV12-4 and TRBJ2-1; TRBD2 is a possible D gene (5 bases). The ends were cut back, 5 bases at V and 4 bases at J, with 15 bases in the middle. The CDR3 totals 15 residues.